Below, one TCR beta chain is given with its context. The antigen remains unidentified. Trimming stripped 6 bases from V and 5 bases from J, with 16 bases between. Looked up from germline, CDR1 is MDHEN and CDR2 is SYDVKM. This CDR3 region has 14 residues. This sample was included in a study of OX40 agonist ivuxolimab in advanced cancers. The study's findings and limits: CD8+ T cells (on average) carried more expanded clones than CD4+ T cells.

The data were produced by immunoSEQ multiplex PCR, yet TCRdb's version contains in-frame clones alone and is incomplete. The sample records around 72,000 clones, approximately 80% being singletons. The material sequenced was CD4+ or CD8+ T cells sorted from blood, taken in a trial of the OX40 agonist ivuxolimab. V gene TRBV28 combines with J gene TRBJ2-5; weak D call: TRBD2 (6 bases). This clonotype was obtained from an adult with an advanced solid tumor such as melanoma, head and neck, liver or kidney cancer. CDR3 DNA: TGTGCCAGCAGCGCCGGCGGAGGGTGGGAGACCCAGTACTTC. Residues: CASSAGGGWETQYF. The full variable domain, in which reference TRBV28 and TRBJ2-5 provide the parts outside the CDR3, is DVKVTQSSRYLVKRTGEKVFLECVQDMDHENMFWYRQDPGLGLRLIYFSYDVKMKEKGDIPEGYSVSREKKERFSLILESASTNQTSMYLCASSAGGGWETQYFGPGTRLLVL.